This T cell receptor (beta chain) derives from a study of shared clonotypes between healthy human individuals. Study-wide results and caveats: Enrolling few donors narrowed the genetic and exposure-history diversity that was represented. Naive CD4 clonotype sharing across a few donors was around 5%. The study found lower generation probabilities in non-shared clonotypes than in those shared by all four donors. Sequencing of the sorted subsets was shown by rarefaction to be incomplete despite large depth.

TCRdb keeps only in-frame clones here, not all; method: immunoSEQ multiplex PCR. Of 500,000 to 700,000 clones in the sample, roughly 95% were seen once. With respect to this clone: The antigen is unknown.

Germline V gives CDR1 MNHEY, CDR2 SMNVEV (reference sequence). V was pared by 8 bases and J by 7 bases, with 10 bases of the junction left unmatched. The CDR3 consists of 14 residues. Naive CD8 isolation took CD45RO-negative cells positively selected for CCR7 and excluded terminally differentiated effector memory CD45RA+ cells. The chain couples TRBV27 to TRBJ1-5, with 8 bases fitting TRBD1. The receptor's source is a woman in her thirties in good health. The sequenced material came from naive CD8+ T cells sorted from blood. The CDR3 region is CASADGQGAQPQHF. As DNA, the CDR3 is TGTGCCAGCGCCGACGGACAGGGCGCCCAGCCCCAGCATTTT.